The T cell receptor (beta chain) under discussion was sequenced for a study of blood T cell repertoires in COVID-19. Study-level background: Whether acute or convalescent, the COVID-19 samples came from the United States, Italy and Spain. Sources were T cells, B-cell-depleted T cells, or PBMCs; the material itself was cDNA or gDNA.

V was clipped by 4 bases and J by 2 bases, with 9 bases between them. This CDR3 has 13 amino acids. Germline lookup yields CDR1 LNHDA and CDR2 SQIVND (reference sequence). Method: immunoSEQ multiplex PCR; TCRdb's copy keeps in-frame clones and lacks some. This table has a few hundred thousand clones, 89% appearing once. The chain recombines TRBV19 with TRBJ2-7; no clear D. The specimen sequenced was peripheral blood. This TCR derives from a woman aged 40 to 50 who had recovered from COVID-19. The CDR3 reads CASSTPEAYEQYF. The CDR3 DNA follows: TGTGCCAGTAGTACCCCCGAGGCCTACGAGCAGTACTTC.